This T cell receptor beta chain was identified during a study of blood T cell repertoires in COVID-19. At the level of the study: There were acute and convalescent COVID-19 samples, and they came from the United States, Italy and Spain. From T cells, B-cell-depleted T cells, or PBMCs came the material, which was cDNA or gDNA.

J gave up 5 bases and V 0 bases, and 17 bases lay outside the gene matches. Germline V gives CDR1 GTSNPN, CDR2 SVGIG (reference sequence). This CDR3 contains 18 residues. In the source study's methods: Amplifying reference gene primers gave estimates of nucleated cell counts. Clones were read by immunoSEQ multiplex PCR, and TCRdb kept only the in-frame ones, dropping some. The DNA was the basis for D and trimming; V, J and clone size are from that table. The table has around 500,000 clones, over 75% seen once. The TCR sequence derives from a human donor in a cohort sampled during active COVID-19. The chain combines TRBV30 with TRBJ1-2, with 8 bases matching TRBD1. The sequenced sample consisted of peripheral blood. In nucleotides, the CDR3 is TGTGCCTGGAGTGTGGGATGGGGACAGGCGGCCACGCGATATGGCTACACCTTC. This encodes CAWSVGWGQAATRYGYTF.